Reported below is one T cell receptor beta chain. Its cognate antigen is unknown. The data are from a study of shared clonotypes between healthy human individuals. Findings of the study overall: Sampling was confined to blood; repertoires within tissues likely differ. What limited the represented genetic and exposure-history diversity was the small number of donors.

The CDR3 totals 15 residues. Looked up from germline, CDR1 is MNHEY and CDR2 is SVGAGI. The V and J ends lost 4 bases and 6 bases, in that order; junction bases with no gene match: 6. Data came from immunoSEQ multiplex PCR; TCRdb stores just in-frame clones and leaves some out. The sample records hundreds of thousands of clones, roughly 80% being singletons. The chain uses TRBV6-5 and TRBJ2-1, with 10 bases aligning to TRBD2. Material for sequencing was memory CD4+ T cells sorted from blood. Subset here: CD45RA-negative fraction. The TCR comes from a man between 25 and 39 years old in good health. The CDR3 sequence is CASSSLAGVLNEQFF. In DNA form, the CDR3 reads TGTGCCAGCAGTTCTCTAGCGGGGGTACTCAATGAGCAGTTCTTC.